The next 6 T cell receptor beta chains were all read from a single sample in a study of blood T cells in healthy people across ages. The second PCR ran about 6 to 12 cycles with a sample-barcoded 5' primer and J-beta primers. TCRdb analysed the 5' RACE reads with MiXCR anew, one entry per CDR3 protein. The sample yields around 1,000,000 distinct CDR3 sequences, 25% seen once. This sample was shared with a second study, whose subject was T cells of mothers and their children.

Sequencing was performed on blood. The receptors originated from a girl aged 2-10 years in good health.

This clonotype was counted between two and nine times. The chain couples TRBV7-9 to TRBJ2-2, with D perhaps matching TRBD1 (6 bases). V lost 0 bases to trimming and J lost 4 bases, with 21 bases between them. Germline assignment: CDR1 SEHNR and CDR2 FQNEAQ (reference sequence). The CDR3 covers 19 residues. The CDR3 DNA follows: TGTGCCAGCAGCTTAGCGCTCATGGGGGCCGATCGGGGCACCGGGGAGCTGTTTTTT. This sequence encodes CASSLALMGADRGTGELFF.

A few counts support this clonotype. This sequence joins TRBV29-1 and TRBJ1-1, with D tentatively TRBD1 (6 bases). This CDR3 is built from 12 residues. Looked up from germline, CDR1 is SQVTM and CDR2 is ANQGSEA. The germline V and J ends were trimmed by 5 bases and 3 bases, with 10 bases remaining between them. CDR3 protein: CSVYRVYTEAFF. CDR3 sequence (DNA): TGCAGCGTTTACAGGGTATACACTGAAGCTTTCTTT.

This sequence joins TRBV7-9 and TRBJ2-7; D not certain. The V gene lost 11 bases and the J gene lost 2 bases, with 13 bases spanning the gap. Germline V lookup: CDR1 SEHNR, CDR2 FQNEAQ (reference sequence). The CDR3 sequence is 12 residues long. DNA of the CDR3: TGTGCCGAGGCCGTTGGGCCCTACGAGCAGTACTTC. Translation gives CAEAVGPYEQYF.

The V and J genes are TRBV20-1 and TRBJ2-7, with D possibly TRBD1 on 6 matching bases. The germline V gene encodes CDR1 DFQATT and CDR2 SNEGSKA (reference sequence). V lost 3 bases and J 4 bases, leaving 16 bases between the germline ends. The CDR3 extends over 14 amino acids. CDR3 region: CSASLGQTPYEQYF. In DNA, the CDR3 is TGCAGTGCTAGTCTAGGACAGACACCTTACGAGCAGTACTTC.

This chain connects TRBV4-1 to TRBJ2-5; 7 bases match TRBD2. Near its end, the DNA agrees better with TRBJ2-1, so the J call may be wrong. CDR1 and CDR2 from the germline V gene are MGHRA and YSYEKL. The CDR3 length is 16 residues. The CDR3 DNA sequence: TGCGCCAGCAGCCGGACGCTTGAGGCGCGGGAGAGTGAGCAGTTCTTC. Amino acids: CASSRTLEARESEQFF.

This chain connects TRBV12-3 or TRBV12-4 to TRBJ1-1, with D uncertain. CDR3 size: 16 residues. V was cut by 5 bases and J by 1 base, with 17 bases left in between. The CDR3 reads CASSPKVWPENTEAFF. The CDR3 DNA reads TGTGCCAGCAGTCCAAAGGTTTGGCCCGAGAACACTGAAGCTTTCTTT.